This note documents a single TCR beta chain sequence. Its antigen is unidentified. Looked up from germline, CDR1 is MNHEY and CDR2 is SVGAGI. The CDR3 sequence is 14 residues long. Then a second PCR, running roughly 6 to 11 cycles, was carried out with a sample-barcoded 5' primer and a J-beta primer mix. MiXCR, run by TCRdb on the 5' RACE reads, gives a single entry per CDR3 protein. This sample has approximately 800,000 distinct CDR3 sequences, with approximately 59% found just once. This entry is derived from a study of blood T cells in healthy people across ages. Every participating donor contributed 9.5 to 10 milliliters of peripheral blood through a draw. Study-level findings and limits: As age increased, TCR beta diversity per million T cells fell in a roughly linear fashion. Fewer expanded clones and more diversity marked long-lived versus aged donors. The study regarded diversity estimates from one million T cells as underestimates.

Sample: blood. This TCR was sampled from a young man in good health. The chain joins TRBV6-5 to TRBJ2-7; TRBD1 agrees at 7 bases. Matching the DNA end better, TRBJ2-5 makes the J call doubtful. The CDR3 sequence: CASRRIGTVETQYF. The CDR3 DNA reads TGTGCCAGCAGGCGGATCGGGACAGTGGAGACCCAGTACTTC.